This T cell receptor beta chain was captured by sequencing in a study of cytomegalovirus exposure and HLA in healthy donors. The CDR3 is 18 amino acids. Germline V CDR1 and CDR2: SGDLS, YYNGEE. Trimming cost V 0 bases and J 2 bases; bases outside gene matches: 12. The PCR contained 60 Vbeta and 13 Jbeta primers. Clones were sequenced by immunoSEQ multiplex PCR, and TCRdb holds only the in-frame ones, with some missing. This sample's clone table lists 40,000 to 45,000 clones. This clonotype was sampled from a man younger than 40 in good health and CMV-seronegative. This chain links TRBV9 with TRBJ2-7; 9 bases fit TRBD2. The specimen was PBMCs. CDR3 region: CASSVEPARSGGAYEQYF. CDR3 coding DNA: TGTGCCAGCAGCGTAGAGCCCGCACGTAGCGGGGGTGCCTACGAGCAGTACTTC. Together with reference TRBV9 and TRBJ2-7, the CDR3 gives the full variable domain: DSGVTQTPKHLITATGQRVTLRCSPRSGDLSVYWYQQSLDQGLQFLIQYYNGEERAKGNILERFSAQQFPDLHSELNLSSLELGDSALYFCASSVEPARSGGAYEQYFGPGTRLTVT.